This T cell receptor beta chain came from a study of response to subunit inactivated influenza vaccine. In this sample, this clonotype turned up many times. Its specificity is not known. The CDR3 consists of 16 residues. V was clipped by 4 bases and J by 5 bases; unmatched bases: 9. Germline values: CDR1 SGDLS, CDR2 YYNGEE. TCRdb itself ran the RT-PCR reads through MiXCR, one entry per CDR3 protein. This repertoire shows 450,000 to 500,000 distinct CDR3 sequences, approximately 11% found once; its top ten account for 12%. Study-wide points: Authors suggested seasonal influenza vaccinations each recruit few new T cells.

The V and J genes are TRBV9 and TRBJ2-1; 10 bases match TRBD1. The starting material was PBMCs from blood, obtained about 40 days after vaccination. The TCR comes from a man in his fifties or sixties who received an inactivated influenza vaccine. CDR3 protein: CASSPRTGGRNNEQFF. The CDR3 DNA is TGTGCCAGCAGCCCAAGGACAGGGGGGAGGAACAATGAGCAGTTCTTC.